The 27 T cell receptor beta chains in this list originate from one sample, sequenced in a study of OX40 agonist ivuxolimab in advanced cancers. Sequencing used immunoSEQ multiplex PCR; TCRdb keeps in-frame clones, though not all of them. The top ten hold over 0.4% of the sample, which has over 85,000 clones, roughly 85% seen once. The specimen was CD4+ or CD8+ T cells sorted from blood, collected in a trial of the OX40 agonist ivuxolimab. These receptors originate from an adult with an advanced solid tumor such as melanoma, head and neck, liver or kidney cancer.

This clone was seen more than once but under ten times. CDR3 in DNA: TGTGCCAGCAGCAAAATTCCGAGGGCTCTCTGGGGTGGCTACACCTTC. Its translation is CASSKIPRALWGGYTF. The genes are TRBV21-1 and TRBJ1-2. TRBV21-1 is described as a pseudogene. The CDR3 is made up of 16 amino acids.

The V call is TRBV10-3, the J call TRBJ1-3, with TRBD1 matching over 8 bases. Looked up from germline, CDR1 is ENHRY and CDR2 is SYGVKD. This CDR3 spans 18 amino acids. After removal of 4 bases from V and 4 bases from J, the junction contained 15 bases not matched to a gene. CDR3 loop: CAISAGQGKYPRGNTIYF. CDR3 sequence (DNA): TGTGCCATCAGTGCCGGACAGGGTAAGTACCCACGGGGAAACACCATATATTTT.

This clone was seen only a few times. This chain connects TRBV29-1 to TRBJ1-1, with TRBD1 identical over 7 bases. This CDR3 contains 14 residues. J was trimmed by 7 bases and V by 7 bases; bases with no gene match: 15. Germline V gives CDR1 SQVTM, CDR2 ANQGSEA. This CDR3 reads CSARTLSGTDEAFF. As DNA, the CDR3 is TGCAGCGCTCGGACCCTATCTGGGACAGATGAAGCTTTCTTT.

The genes are TRBV11-2 and TRBJ2-1, with TRBD1 identical over 8 bases. This CDR3 contains 15 residues. CDR1 is SGHAT and CDR2 is FQNNGV in the germline V gene. V lost 0 bases and J lost 7; bases outside the gene matches: 5. The CDR3: CASSLEGQGRNEQFF. The CDR3 nucleotides read TGTGCCAGCAGCTTAGAAGGACAGGGTCGAAATGAGCAGTTCTTC.

The chain employs TRBV10-2 and TRBJ1-2; no firm D call. The CDR3 is 13 residues long. CDR1 and CDR2 (germline): WSHSY, SAAADI. Trimming pared 10 bases from V and 5 bases from J, leaving 17 bases between. The CDR3 protein is CAIARGLIYGYTF. CDR3 bases: TGCGCCATCGCTCGTGGGCTGATTTATGGCTACACCTTC.

The genes are TRBV7-8 and TRBJ2-2; D is uncertain. Germline CDR1 is SGHVS and CDR2 is FQNEAQ. V lost 5 bases and J lost 1, with 17 bases in between. The CDR3 spans 17 residues. CDR3 loop: CASSPRRLVGNTGELFF. The DNA of the CDR3 is TGTGCCAGCAGCCCCAGGCGGCTAGTGGGGAACACCGGGGAGCTGTTTTTT.

V usage is TRBV9 and J usage is TRBJ2-5; perhaps TRBD2 as D (7 bases). Between the trimmed V and J ends, which lost 0 bases and 5 bases, there was a span of 14 bases. Germline V CDR1 and CDR2: SGDLS, YYNGEE. This CDR3 has 15 residues. CDR3 region: CASSVGRGAVETQYF. The CDR3 region has the DNA TGTGCCAGCAGCGTAGGCCGGGGGGCCGTGGAGACCCAGTACTTC.

The V gene is TRBV6-5, the J gene TRBJ1-1; D gene unclear. CDR1 MNHEY and CDR2 SVGAGI come from the germline V gene. The CDR3 is 13 amino acids. Trimming shortened V by 4 bases and J by 3 bases, and 9 bases separated the two germline ends. Written as DNA, the CDR3 is TGTGCCAGCAGTTCCCTCACCTACACTGAAGCTTTCTTT. Residues: CASSSLTYTEAFF.

The chain carries TRBV19 and TRBJ2-3, with D perhaps assigned TRBD1 or TRBD2 (6 bases each). V was pared by 5 bases and J by 3 bases, with 18 bases between. Germline-derived CDR1 and CDR2 are LNHDA and SQIVND (reference sequence). The CDR3 sequence is 16 residues long. The CDR3: CASSLYGGGRTDTQYF. The CDR3 bases are TGTGCCAGTAGTCTCTATGGAGGGGGAAGAACAGATACGCAGTATTTT.

The chain couples TRBV6-5 to TRBJ1-1; maybe TRBD1 (5 bases). V lost 4 bases and J 5 bases, leaving 14 bases between the germline ends. The germline CDR1 and CDR2 sequences are MNHEY and SVGAGI. There are 14 residues in the CDR3. CDR3 region: CASSWGTSWTEAFF. In DNA, the CDR3 is TGTGCCAGCAGTTGGGGGACCTCTTGGACTGAAGCTTTCTTT.

This chain uses TRBV5-5 with TRBJ1-1; no clear D gene. This CDR3 has 17 amino acids. V lost 0 bases to trimming and J lost 3 bases, with 18 bases between them. Per the germline V gene, CDR1 is SGHKS and CDR2 is YYEKEE (reference sequence). The CDR3 nucleotides read TGTGCCAGCAGCTTGGGTGAGGGAATGGGATCGGACACTGAAGCTTTCTTT. Its protein is CASSLGEGMGSDTEAFF.

J is TRBJ1-4 and V is TRBV28, with no clear D. Germline CDR1 MDHEN, CDR2 SYDVKM. V was trimmed by 9 bases and J by 0 bases, leaving 5 bases between them. CDR3 length: 12 amino acids. The CDR3: CASRATNEKLFF. The CDR3 DNA follows: TGTGCCAGTAGGGCAACTAATGAAAAACTGTTTTTT.

The CDR3 is CSVERQDGNTIYF. In DNA form, the CDR3 reads TGCAGCGTTGAAAGACAGGACGGAAACACCATATATTTT. The rearrangement joins TRBV29-1 to TRBJ1-3; perhaps TRBD1 as D (6 bases). The CDR3 sequence is 13 residues long. Germline V gene sequence: CDR1 SQVTM, CDR2 ANQGSEA. V was clipped by 2 bases and J by 4 bases, with 9 bases between them.

V gene TRBV7-9 combines with J gene TRBJ2-3; 14 bases map to TRBD2. Germline CDR1 SEHNR, CDR2 FQNEAQ (reference sequence). V was pared by 5 bases and J by 0 bases, with 10 bases of the junction left unmatched. The CDR3 has 19 residues. The CDR3 DNA reads TGTGCCAGCAGCCCCGGACTAGCGGGGGGTAGCATAAGCACAGATACGCAGTATTTT. Residues: CASSPGLAGGSISTDTQYF.

This clone was seen more than once but under ten times. The chain employs TRBV15 and TRBJ2-5; possible D gene TRBD2, 5 bases. Germline values: CDR1 LNHNV, CDR2 YYDKDF (reference sequence). This CDR3 comprises 14 residues. The V gene lost 7 bases and the J gene lost 7 bases, with 19 bases spanning the gap. As DNA, the CDR3 is TGTGCCACCACCCCCGACCGAGGGCCAGGGACCCAGTACTTC. Its protein product is CATTPDRGPGTQYF.

This sequence joins TRBV18 and TRBJ2-5; 7 positions agree with TRBD1. This CDR3 region has 14 residues. V lost 4 bases, J lost 1 base, and 3 bases stayed unmatched. CDR1 is KGHSH and CDR2 is LQKENI in the germline V gene. This CDR3 reads CASSRGQTQETQYF. In DNA, the CDR3 is TGTGCCAGCTCACGGGGACAGACCCAAGAGACCCAGTACTTC.

This chain links TRBV4-1 with TRBJ2-5; D tentatively reads TRBD1 or TRBD2 (5 bases each). The V gene lost 2 bases and the J gene lost 7 bases, with 14 bases spanning the gap. There are 14 residues in the CDR3. Germline V gives CDR1 MGHRA, CDR2 YSYEKL. CDR3 nucleotides: TGCGCCAGCAGCCAACCTACAGCAGGGAGGACCCAGTACTTC. Protein sequence: CASSQPTAGRTQYF.

The chain recombines TRBV18 with TRBJ1-1, with 8 bases aligning to TRBD1. CDR1 is KGHSH and CDR2 is LQKENI in the germline V gene. V gave up 2 bases and J gave up 4 bases; unmatched junction bases: 6. This CDR3 is built from 15 residues. This CDR3 reads CASSPWQGAGTEAFF. In nucleotides, the CDR3 is TGTGCCAGCTCACCATGGCAGGGGGCAGGCACTGAAGCTTTCTTT.

This clone has a handful of counts. This CDR3 is CASSGSGALYEQYF. For the CDR3, the DNA is TGTGCCAGCAGCGGATCTGGGGCCCTCTACGAGCAGTACTTC. The chain employs TRBV4-2 and TRBJ2-7, with D perhaps matching TRBD1 (5 bases). V lost 5 bases to trimming and J lost 3 bases, with 14 bases between them. Looked up from germline, CDR1 is LGHNA and CDR2 is YNFKEQ. The CDR3 is 14 amino acids.

The rearrangement uses TRBV19 and TRBJ1-5, with D unclear. Germline values: CDR1 LNHDA, CDR2 SQIVND (reference sequence). V was clipped by 5 bases and J by 5 bases, with 13 bases between them. The CDR3 is made up of 14 amino acids. CDR3 nucleotide sequence: TGTGCCAGTAGTTCTCTGGTGGGCGATCAGCCCCAGCATTTT. It specifies CASSSLVGDQPQHF. The whole variable domain, filled in from reference TRBV19 and TRBJ1-5, reads DGGITQSPKYLFRKEGQNVTLSCEQNLNHDAMYWYRQDPGQGLRLIYYSQIVNDFQKGDIAEGYSVSREKKESFPLTVTSAQKNPTAFYLCASSSLVGDQPQHFGDGTRLSIL.

V and J are TRBV7-3 and TRBJ2-1, with D tentatively TRBD1 (7 bases). V gave up 6 bases and J gave up 14 bases, with 14 bases separating them. This CDR3 has 11 amino acids. From germline, CDR1 is SGHTA and CDR2 FQGTGA. The CDR3 loop reads CASRRTGEEFF. DNA for the CDR3: TGTGCCAGCAGGAGAACAGGGGAGGAGTTCTTC.

V gene TRBV7-9 combines with J gene TRBJ2-1, with TRBD2 matching over 7 bases. Germline V gene data show CDR1 as SEHNR and CDR2 as FQNEAQ (reference sequence). This CDR3 contains 18 residues. Unmatched junction bases numbered 19, after V lost 5 bases and J lost 6 bases. CDR3 sequence reads: CASSPLSRVGGSSNEQFF. The CDR3 DNA follows: TGTGCCAGCAGCCCACTGTCGAGAGTGGGGGGGTCTTCCAATGAGCAGTTCTTC.

This chain joins TRBV9 and TRBJ2-1; D possibly corresponds to TRBD2 (5 bases). Looked up from germline, CDR1 is SGDLS and CDR2 is YYNGEE. The CDR3 spans 14 residues. The ends were cut back, 2 bases at V and 5 bases at J, with 11 bases in the middle. Here the CDR3 DNA reads TGTGCCAGCAGCGTCGGGAATTGGAACAATGAGCAGTTCTTC. It yields the protein CASSVGNWNNEQFF.

This clone came up a few times. The chain joins TRBV7-2 to TRBJ2-2, with a weak D call TRBD1 (5 bases). CDR1 and CDR2 (germline): SGHTA, FQGNSA. This CDR3 spans 14 amino acids. V lost 3 bases and J 4 bases, leaving 9 bases between the germline ends. The CDR3 bases are TGTGCCAGCAGCTTGACAGAACGCACCGGGGAGCTGTTTTTT. Translated, it gives CASSLTERTGELFF.

Written as DNA, the CDR3 is TGTGCCAGCAGCGTAGCTGGGGATGGGGCCAGCTCGGGGGCCAACGTCCTGACTTTC. Protein sequence: CASSVAGDGASSGANVLTF. The J gene is TRBJ2-6, the V gene TRBV9, with D maybe TRBD1 (5 bases). Germline lookup yields CDR1 SGDLS and CDR2 YYNGEE. V lost 0 bases and J lost 4, with 20 bases in between. This CDR3 is 19 amino acids long.

The DNA for the CDR3 is TGTGCCAGTAGTAAACAGGCCAATCAGCCCCAGCATTTT. As protein: CASSKQANQPQHF. The V gene is TRBV19, the J gene TRBJ1-5, with D tentatively TRBD1 (5 bases). The germline gives CDR1 LNHDA, CDR2 SQIVND (reference sequence). V lost 4 bases and J 3 bases, leaving 7 bases between the germline ends. The CDR3 extends over 13 amino acids.

The CDR3 DNA reads as TGTGCCAGCAGTGACTTAGTGGGGGGAAGCACAGATACGCAGTATTTT. It is translated as CASSDLVGGSTDTQYF. This chain connects TRBV6-1 to TRBJ2-3; tentative D call: TRBD2 (6 bases). CDR3 length equals 16 residues. In germline, CDR1 is MNHNS, CDR2 SASEGT. The ends were cut back, 3 bases at V and 0 bases at J, with 13 bases in the middle.